Shown below are 30 T cell receptor beta chains from a single sample sequenced in a study of cytomegalovirus exposure and HLA in healthy donors. Assay used: immunoSEQ multiplex PCR; TCRdb lists only in-frame clones, some missing. The top ten hold about 6% of the sample, which has over 200,000 clones, around 78% seen once. The sequenced material came from PBMCs. The receptor source for this set is a woman in her late teens or twenties in good health and CMV-seronegative.

The chain couples TRBV29-1 to TRBJ1-5; weak D call: TRBD1 (6 bases). The ends were cut back, 6 bases at V and 0 bases at J, with 9 bases in the middle. The germline gives CDR1 SQVTM, CDR2 ANQGSEA. The CDR3 sequence is 13 residues long. CDR3 DNA sequence: TGCAGCGTCCGGGACAATAGCAATCAGCCCCAGCATTTT. Translated: CSVRDNSNQPQHF. Complete variable domain (other parts from reference TRBV29-1 and TRBJ1-5): SAVISQKPSRDICQRGTSLTIQCQVDSQVTMMFWYRQQPGQSLTLIATANQGSEATYESGFVIDKFPISRPNLTFSTLTVSNMSPEDSSIYLCSVRDNSNQPQHFGDGTRLSIL.

The V gene is TRBV27, the J gene TRBJ2-7; D is uncertain. The CDR3 covers 13 residues. Trimming shortened V by 6 bases and J by 5 bases, and 14 bases separated the two germline ends. Germline CDR1 MNHEY, CDR2 SMNVEV (reference sequence). For the CDR3, the DNA is TGTGCCAGCAGCCTGGGATTGCTCGACGAGCAGTACTTC. Its protein is CASSLGLLDEQYF.

The chain has TRBV4-1 and TRBJ1-2, with D hard to call. V lost 0 bases and J lost 0, with 11 bases in between. Germline CDR1 is MGHRA and CDR2 is YSYEKL. The CDR3 sequence is 16 residues long. CDR3 DNA sequence: TGCGCCAGCAGCCAAGAGGGATACAGTGCTAACTATGGCTACACCTTC. This encodes CASSQEGYSANYGYTF.

With respect to this clone: Other DNA sequences within the sample encode an identical CDR3. This chain links TRBV30 with TRBJ1-1; no clear D gene. Germline CDR1 and CDR2: GTSNPN and SVGIG (reference sequence). CDR3 length: 13 residues. V was clipped by 0 bases and J by 2 bases, with 7 bases between them. DNA of the CDR3: TGTGCCTGGAGTGTTCAGGAAAACACTGAAGCTTTCTTT. It codes for CAWSVQENTEAFF.

The chain is built from TRBV6-5 and TRBJ1-1; D possibly corresponds to TRBD1 (6 bases). The CDR3 length is 15 residues. Germline-derived CDR1 and CDR2 are MNHEY and SVGAGI. V lost 7 bases and J 5 bases, leaving 20 bases between the germline ends. The CDR3 bases are TGTGCCAGCACTCCTCCGGGCAGGGGAAAAACTGAAGCTTTCTTT. Translation: CASTPPGRGKTEAFF.

V usage is TRBV13 and J usage is TRBJ2-7, with 9 positions matching TRBD2. CDR1 and CDR2 (germline): PRHDT, FYEKMQ (reference sequence). CDR3 length: 16 amino acids. Trimming at V came to 3 bases and at J to 3 bases, leaving 9 bases not matched to a gene. CDR3 sequence: CASSFGSSGILYEQYF. In DNA form, the CDR3 reads TGTGCCAGCAGCTTTGGATCTAGCGGGATACTCTACGAGCAGTACTTC.

The gene calls are TRBV2 and TRBJ1-1; D ambiguous. Germline V gives CDR1 SNHLY, CDR2 FYNNEI. V gave up 6 bases and J gave up 0 bases, with 8 bases separating them. The CDR3 loop spans 13 amino acids. CDR3: CASRLRLNTEAFF. CDR3 bases: TGTGCCAGCAGGTTACGGCTGAACACTGAAGCTTTCTTT.

The chain links TRBV2 to TRBJ2-7; 9 positions agree with TRBD1. The CDR3 has 16 amino acids. The ends lost 5 bases at V and 4 bases at J; junction bases unmatched: 12. In germline, CDR1 is SNHLY, CDR2 FYNNEI. This CDR3 reads CASSFTGTGLSYEQYF. The CDR3 DNA sequence: TGTGCCAGCAGTTTTACCGGGACAGGGTTAAGTTACGAGCAGTACTTC.

V is TRBV5-1 and J is TRBJ1-1, with 9 bases fitting TRBD1. V gave up 4 bases and J gave up 4 bases; unmatched junction bases: 8. The CDR3 length is 15 residues. Germline-derived CDR1 and CDR2 are SGHRS and YFSETQ. CDR3 protein: CASSHRDRAGTEAFF. The CDR3 bases are TGCGCCAGCAGCCATAGGGACAGGGCAGGCACTGAAGCTTTCTTT.

This rearrangement joins TRBV2 to TRBJ1-5; the D is unclear. CDR3 length equals 14 residues. Trimming removed 2 bases at V and 4 bases at J, with 9 bases between. Germline values: CDR1 SNHLY, CDR2 FYNNEI. CDR3 protein: CASSESGRNQPQHF. CDR3 coding DNA: TGTGCCAGCAGTGAAAGCGGGCGTAATCAGCCCCAGCATTTT.

The chain combines TRBV4-1 with TRBJ2-7; D assignment may be TRBD1 or TRBD2 (5 bases each). V dropped 0 bases and J dropped 8 bases, with 14 bases sitting between them. Per germline, CDR1 MGHRA and CDR2 YSYEKL. The CDR3 runs 14 residues. CDR3 residues: CASSQEGDLRKQYF. DNA for the CDR3: TGCGCCAGCAGCCAAGAGGGGGACCTCCGAAAGCAGTACTTC.

The chain couples TRBV28 to TRBJ1-2; D gene ambiguous. The CDR3 has 14 amino acids. Per germline, CDR1 MDHEN and CDR2 SYDVKM. With 6 bases removed from V and 3 bases from J, the gap between germline ends came to 14 bases. CDR3 residues: CASSRMEVDYGYTF. The CDR3 DNA reads TGTGCCAGCAGCCGTATGGAGGTGGACTATGGCTACACCTTC.

The chain recombines TRBV6-5 with TRBJ1-3, with a tentative D call TRBD1 (5 bases). The CDR3 covers 13 residues. Germline CDR1 and CDR2: MNHEY and SVGAGI. The DNA of the CDR3 is TGTGCAACTTGGGGACCATTCGGAAACACCATATATTTT. Amino acid sequence: CATWGPFGNTIYF.

The rearrangement uses TRBV6-1 and TRBJ1-1; 10 nucleotides line up with TRBD1. V lost 2 bases and J lost 8; bases outside the gene matches: 5. CDR1 is MNHNS and CDR2 is SASEGT in the germline V gene. The CDR3 loop spans 14 amino acids. This CDR3 is CASSERRDRGEAFF. The CDR3 nucleotides read TGTGCCAGCAGTGAAAGAAGGGACAGGGGCGAAGCTTTCTTT.

V and J are TRBV28 and TRBJ2-7, with 8 bases matching TRBD2. J lost 3 bases, V lost 2 bases, and 9 bases had no gene match. Germline assignment: CDR1 MDHEN and CDR2 SYDVKM. This CDR3 comprises 16 residues. CDR3 in DNA: TGTGCCAGCAGTTTAGGAGCGGGAGTGTTGGTCTACGAGCAGTACTTC. It yields the protein CASSLGAGVLVYEQYF. The full variable domain, with the rest looked up from reference TRBV28 and TRBJ2-7, is DVKVTQSSRYLVKRTGEKVFLECVQDMDHENMFWYRQDPGLGLRLIYFSYDVKMKEKGDIPEGYSVSREKKERFSLILESASTNQTSMYLCASSLGAGVLVYEQYFGPGTRLTVT.

This chain connects TRBV30 to TRBJ2-5; a possible D gene is TRBD2 (6 bases). There are 15 residues in the CDR3. V gave up 1 base and J gave up 4 bases, with 16 bases separating them. Germline V lookup: CDR1 GTSNPN, CDR2 SVGIG (reference sequence). The CDR3 spells CAWSARGVAGETQYF. In DNA, the CDR3 is TGTGCCTGGAGTGCCCGCGGGGTGGCCGGAGAGACCCAGTACTTC. The whole variable domain, remainder taken from reference TRBV30 and TRBJ2-5, is SQTIHQWPATLVQPVGSPLSLECTVEGTSNPNLYWYRQAAGRGLQLLFYSVGIGQISSEVPQNLSASRPQDRQFILSSKKLLLSDSGFYLCAWSARGVAGETQYFGPGTRLLVL.

The gene calls are TRBV5-1 and TRBJ1-2, with 7 bases matching TRBD1. Per germline, CDR1 SGHRS and CDR2 YFSETQ. The trim removed 0 bases at V and 0 bases at J, leaving 5 bases unmatched. The CDR3 is 16 amino acids. The CDR3 DNA reads TGCGCCAGCAGCTTGGGTCGGGACAGCGCTAACTATGGCTACACCTTC. Translated: CASSLGRDSANYGYTF.

The chain combines TRBV18 with TRBJ1-2; D possibly corresponds to TRBD1 (6 bases). The CDR3 has 13 residues. V was clipped by 2 bases and J by 4 bases, with 8 bases between them. Per the germline V gene, CDR1 is KGHSH and CDR2 is LQKENI. CDR3 coding DNA: TGTGCCAGCTCACCAGCGGGGGCCTATGGCTACACCTTC. It is translated as CASSPAGAYGYTF.

In its sample, this clone was seen a few times. The chain combines TRBV27 with TRBJ1-5; D remains ambiguous. This CDR3 contains 12 residues. Trimming removed 3 bases from V and 2 bases from J, with 2 bases in between. Germline V gene data show CDR1 as MNHEY and CDR2 as SMNVEV (reference sequence). Here the CDR3 DNA reads TGTGCCAGCAGTTTTGGCAATCAGCCCCAGCATTTT. This translates into CASSFGNQPQHF.

Turning to this clone: The junction departs from germline at one end; a sequencing error may be responsible. The V and J genes are TRBV30 and TRBJ2-7; D remains ambiguous. CDR3 size: 14 residues. CDR1 and CDR2 (germline): GTSNPN, SVGIG (reference sequence). CDR3 bases: TGTGCCTCAACTTCTACGGCCGCTCTTGATCGCTGGCACTTC. Translating gives CASTSTAALDRWHF.

The chain employs TRBV6-5 and TRBJ2-3; 10 bases match TRBD1. This CDR3 has 15 amino acids. Germline values: CDR1 MNHEY, CDR2 SVGAGI. V lost 5 bases, J lost 4 bases, and 6 bases stayed unmatched. This chain's CDR3 is CASSTGTGESDTQYF. Written as DNA, the CDR3 is TGTGCCAGCAGTACCGGGACAGGGGAATCAGATACGCAGTATTTT.

V and J are TRBV27 and TRBJ2-3; no definite D call. The CDR3 extends over 14 amino acids. Germline loops: CDR1 MNHEY, CDR2 SMNVEV (reference sequence). V lost 2 bases and J lost 0, with 6 bases in between. The CDR3, as DNA: TGTGCCAGCAGTTTAGGGGATAGCACAGATACGCAGTATTTT. It codes for CASSLGDSTDTQYF.

V gene TRBV27 combines with J gene TRBJ1-5; TRBD1 is a possible D gene (5 bases). The CDR3 contains 13 residues. Germline V lookup: CDR1 MNHEY, CDR2 SMNVEV (reference sequence). V lost 8 bases to trimming and J lost 1 base, with 9 bases between them. CDR3 bases: TGTGCCAGCCGGGGGGGGAGCAATCAGCCCCAGCATTTT. Its translation is CASRGGSNQPQHF.

V and J are TRBV28 and TRBJ1-1, with TRBD1 matching over 8 bases. Germline V CDR1 and CDR2: MDHEN, SYDVKM. This CDR3 is 14 amino acids long. The junction had 3 bases not matched to a gene; V was cut back by 4 bases and J by 2 bases. This chain's CDR3 is CASSSTGENTEAFF. In DNA form, the CDR3 reads TGTGCCAGCAGTTCGACAGGGGAAAACACTGAAGCTTTCTTT.

The rearrangement joins TRBV6-6 to TRBJ1-6, with D unclear. Germline CDR1 MNHNY, CDR2 SVGAGI (reference sequence). The CDR3 length is 16 residues. V gave up 0 bases and J gave up 0 bases, with 6 bases separating them. The CDR3 loop reads CASSYSVVSYNSPLHF. The CDR3 coding sequence is TGTGCCAGCAGTTACTCCGTCGTCTCCTATAATTCACCCCTCCACTTT.

This chain uses TRBV28 with TRBJ1-2; perhaps TRBD1 as D (6 bases). Germline V gene lookup returns CDR1 MDHEN and CDR2 SYDVKM. V was pared by 3 bases and J by 8 bases, with 13 bases between. This CDR3 has 13 residues. CDR3 sequence reads: CASSLGALRGYTF. The CDR3, as DNA: TGTGCCAGCAGTTTGGGGGCCCTGAGGGGCTACACCTTC.

The chain carries TRBV6-5 and TRBJ2-7; D is uncertain. The CDR3 is 12 residues long. Germline V gene lookup returns CDR1 MNHEY and CDR2 SVGAGI. The V end lost 10 bases, the J end lost 0 bases, and 10 bases lay between the germline ends. CDR3: CAIATDSYEQYF. The CDR3 DNA reads as TGTGCCATCGCGACGGACTCCTACGAGCAGTACTTC.

This clone was seen only once. This chain links TRBV25-1 with TRBJ2-1; 7 positions agree with TRBD1. J gave up 8 bases and V 1 base, and 11 bases lay outside the gene matches. The CDR3 has 16 amino acids. The germline V gene encodes CDR1 MGHDK and CDR2 SYGVNS. The DNA for the CDR3 is TGTGCCAGCAGTGAATCAAGGGGGCGAAGTAAGGATGAGCAGTTCTTC. It is translated as CASSESRGRSKDEQFF.

J is TRBJ1-2 and V is TRBV28, with 7 bases fitting TRBD1. Germline V gives CDR1 MDHEN, CDR2 SYDVKM. The CDR3 sequence is 15 residues long. V lost 5 bases and J lost 1; bases outside the gene matches: 7. The CDR3 sequence: CASSTRRGLNYGYTF. In nucleotides, the CDR3 is TGTGCCAGCAGTACCAGGAGGGGGCTTAACTATGGCTACACCTTC.

In nucleotides, the CDR3 is TGTGCCAGCAGCTTGATAGGGCAGGGGGTAGCAGATACGCAGTATTTT. Protein sequence: CASSLIGQGVADTQYF. This rearrangement joins TRBV5-4 to TRBJ2-3; TRBD1 matches 7 bases. This CDR3 contains 16 residues. After removal of 1 base from V and 4 bases from J, the junction contained 9 bases not matched to a gene. Germline assignment: CDR1 SGHNT and CDR2 YYREEE (reference sequence).